This TCR beta chain was identified during a study of cytomegalovirus exposure and HLA in healthy donors. Study-level background: There were more than 350 genotyped donors. Of these, about 81% fell in the genetic ancestry cluster associated with self-reported Caucasian donors.

Germline CDR1 reads ENHRY; CDR2 reads SYGVKD. Trimming left V 4 bases short and J 7 bases short, with 7 bases between. There are 11 residues in the CDR3. The PCR used 60 Vbeta and 13 Jbeta primers. TCRdb's table, derived via immunoSEQ multiplex PCR, lists solely in-frame clones and lacks some. The top ten clones hold around 2% of a sample with 150,000 to 200,000 clones, roughly 80% of them seen once. The chain joins TRBV10-3 to TRBJ1-1, with D perhaps TRBD1 (5 bases). Specimen: PBMCs. This TCR was recovered from a female donor in good health and CMV-seronegative. Written as DNA, the CDR3 is TGTGCCATCAGTGTCGGGGGTGAAGCTTTCTTT. It specifies CAISVGGEAFF.